This TCR beta chain was retrieved from a study of identical twins. Broader study findings: An excess of low generation probability was shown by twin-shared out-of-frame alpha sequences. Findings came from cross-sectional statistics, without long-term follow-up of donors. High-abundance cord blood beta clonotypes had fewer insertions; memory repertoires showed none.

This clonotype was seen only a few times. Its antigen is as yet unknown. The CDR3 is made up of 15 amino acids. Losses at the gene ends were 7 bases for V and 0 bases for J; bases not matched to a gene: 5. Germline CDR1 is MNHNY and CDR2 is SVGAGI (reference sequence). Addition of a universal primer site occurred through template switching, and cDNA carried unique molecular identifiers. One entry per CDR3 protein results from TCRdb running MiXCR on the 5' RACE reads. The table lists more than 1.5 million distinct CDR3 sequences, under 35% of them singletons, with 0.27% in the top ten. Specimen: cord blood. V gene TRBV6-6 combines with J gene TRBJ2-4; 8 nucleotides line up with TRBD2. The TCR was taken from a newborn girl in good health. In DNA form, the CDR3 reads TGTGCCAGCACTGTAGCGGGACGAGCCAAAAACATTCAGTACTTC. It yields the protein CASTVAGRAKNIQYF.